Following are 18 T cell receptor beta chains from one sample sequenced in a study of blood T cell repertoires in COVID-19. The protocol was immunoSEQ multiplex PCR, while the TCRdb copy is restricted to in-frame clones and leaves out a portion. The repertoire includes about 260,000 clones, about nine tenths of them detected once, and 3% sits in the top ten. Sample: PBMCs or T cells enriched from blood (not recorded which). Every receptor here comes from a woman aged 45-65 years who had recovered from COVID-19.

V and J are TRBV10-3 and TRBJ2-1; 12 bases align to TRBD2. The ends lost 4 bases at V and 4 bases at J; junction bases unmatched: 2. There are 15 residues in the CDR3. CDR1 is ENHRY, CDR2 SYGVKD, per germline. CDR3 amino acids: CAISAGTSGYNEQFF. The DNA for the CDR3 is TGTGCCATCAGTGCCGGGACTAGCGGGTACAATGAGCAGTTCTTC.

The chain uses TRBV20-1 and TRBJ2-7; D gene unclear. Between the trimmed V and J ends, which lost 5 bases and 5 bases, there was a span of 10 bases. Germline CDR1 reads DFQATT; CDR2 reads SNEGSKA (reference sequence). This CDR3 has 11 amino acids. The CDR3 loop reads CSAETTDEQYF. As DNA, the CDR3 is TGCAGTGCTGAAACCACAGACGAGCAGTACTTC.

This CDR3 reads CASSVTGVGEQFF. DNA for the CDR3: TGTGCCAGCAGTGTAACAGGGGTAGGTGAGCAGTTCTTC. The chain joins TRBV2 to TRBJ2-1; the match to TRBD1 covers 7 bases. Germline CDR1 reads SNHLY; CDR2 reads FYNNEI. The CDR3 runs 13 residues. Trimming at V came to 4 bases and at J to 9 bases, leaving 6 bases not matched to a gene.

This sequence joins TRBV28 and TRBJ2-3; 12 bases agree with TRBD1. The CDR3 sequence is 15 residues long. V lost 5 bases to trimming and J lost 6 bases; unmatched junction nucleotides: 6. In germline, CDR1 is MDHEN, CDR2 SYDVKM. The CDR3 coding sequence is TGTGCCAGCAGTCCAAGGGACAGGGGGCGGGATACGCAGTATTTT. Its protein product is CASSPRDRGRDTQYF.

The V call is TRBV7-8, the J call TRBJ1-1, with a possible D match to TRBD1 (5 bases). Germline CDR1 is SGHVS and CDR2 is FQNEAQ. CDR3 length: 15 amino acids. V lost 5 bases to trimming and J lost 3 bases, with 16 bases between them. The CDR3 nucleotides read TGTGCCAGCAGCCGAGTAGTCAGGGTGGACACTGAAGCTTTCTTT. Its translation is CASSRVVRVDTEAFF.

The chain combines TRBV28 with TRBJ1-5; D might be TRBD1 (5 bases). Trimming pared 8 bases from V and 5 bases from J, leaving 22 bases between. CDR3 length: 16 residues. Germline V gene lookup returns CDR1 MDHEN and CDR2 SYDVKM. CDR3 in DNA: TGTGCCAGCTCTGGAGTCGAGGCAGGGCACTATCAGCCCCAGCATTTT. Translated: CASSGVEAGHYQPQHF.

The gene calls are TRBV6-5 and TRBJ1-4, with D possibly TRBD1 on 5 matching bases. V was pared by 5 bases and J by 8 bases, with 15 bases between. The CDR3 totals 14 residues. CDR1 is MNHEY, CDR2 SVGAGI, per germline. The DNA of the CDR3 is TGTGCCAGCAGTCCAGGGCGGGGGAGGGAAAAACTGTTTTTT. This translates into CASSPGRGREKLFF.

J is TRBJ2-5 and V is TRBV2; 7 nucleotides agree with TRBD2. The CDR3 is 14 amino acids. Germline assignment: CDR1 SNHLY and CDR2 FYNNEI. The trim removed 8 bases at V and 5 bases at J, leaving 11 bases unmatched. The CDR3 loop reads CASGGGPGRETQYF. DNA for the CDR3: TGTGCCAGCGGGGGTGGCCCCGGGAGGGAGACCCAGTACTTC.

The chain recombines TRBV20-1 with TRBJ1-5; TRBD1 agrees at 8 bases. Germline CDR1 is DFQATT and CDR2 is SNEGSKA (reference sequence). The CDR3 sequence is 14 residues long. V shed 3 bases and J 5 bases; nucleotides not matched to a gene: 6. The CDR3 bases are TGCAGTGCTAGTCGGACAGGGTCTGATCAGCCCCAGCATTTT. Its protein is CSASRTGSDQPQHF.

The CDR3 DNA is TGTGCCAGCAGCCTTTGGGGGGGGGCGAAGAACACTGAAGCTTTCTTT. Translating gives CASSLWGGAKNTEAFF. V is TRBV27 and J is TRBJ1-1; the D gene is possibly TRBD1 (6 bases). Germline V gene sequence: CDR1 MNHEY, CDR2 SMNVEV (reference sequence). The CDR3 extends over 16 amino acids. Trimming took 6 bases from V and 1 from J, leaving 18 bases between them.

This chain joins TRBV6-5 and TRBJ1-5; 9 bases fit TRBD1. The CDR3 is made up of 15 amino acids. V shed 4 bases and J 2 bases; nucleotides not matched to a gene: 3. Germline V CDR1 and CDR2: MNHEY, SVGAGI. The CDR3 DNA sequence: TGTGCCAGCAGTTTGACAGGGGGGCGCAATCAGCCCCAGCATTTT. This gives the protein CASSLTGGRNQPQHF.

This chain uses TRBV4-3 with TRBJ1-4; TRBD1 is a possible D gene (5 bases). Trimming took off 2 bases at V and 2 bases at J, with 9 bases between the two ends. The CDR3 totals 15 residues. Per germline, CDR1 LGHNA and CDR2 YSLEER. CDR3 loop: CASSQFGATNEKLFF. CDR3 bases: TGCGCCAGCAGCCAATTTGGGGCGACTAATGAAAAACTGTTTTTT.

The chain links TRBV11-2 to TRBJ2-7; D is possibly TRBD2 (5 bases). CDR3 size: 16 residues. V was shortened by 4 bases and J by 3 bases, with 19 bases between the two germline ends. The germline V gene has CDR1 SGHAT and CDR2 FQNNGV. The CDR3 reads CASSSRLSAGYYEQYF. CDR3 coding DNA: TGTGCCAGCAGCTCCCGCCTTTCTGCGGGCTACTACGAGCAGTACTTC. The whole variable domain, remainder taken from reference TRBV11-2 and TRBJ2-7, is EAGVAQSPRYKIIEKRQSVAFWCNPISGHATLYWYQQILGQGPKLLIQFQNNGVVDDSQLPKDRFSAERLKGVDSTLKIQPAKLEDSAVYLCASSSRLSAGYYEQYFGPGTRLTVT.

The V gene is TRBV7-9, the J gene TRBJ1-6; no reliable D call. Germline CDR1 reads SEHNR; CDR2 reads FQNEAQ (reference sequence). The V end was cut by 5 bases, the J end by 7 bases, with 9 bases between. The CDR3 extends over 13 amino acids. The CDR3 DNA is TGTGCCAGCAGCCAGACATGGAATTCACCCCTCCACTTT. Protein sequence: CASSQTWNSPLHF.

The chain uses TRBV6-5 and TRBJ2-1; D is uncertain. Trimming took off 7 bases at V and 3 bases at J, with 7 bases between the two ends. The CDR3 sequence is 12 residues long. Germline-derived CDR1 and CDR2 are MNHEY and SVGAGI. CDR3 sequence: CASINSYNEQFF. The DNA of the CDR3 is TGTGCCAGCATTAACAGCTACAATGAGCAGTTCTTC.

The CDR3, as DNA: TGTGCCAGCAGTGTAGGGGGCGCGTCCTATGGCTACACCTTC. The encoded protein is CASSVGGASYGYTF. This chain joins TRBV7-2 and TRBJ1-2; TRBD1 agrees at 7 bases. With V trimmed by 6 bases and J by 4 bases, 8 bases remained unmatched. CDR1 and CDR2 from the germline V gene are SGHTA and FQGNSA. There are 14 residues in the CDR3.

The count of this clone is one. The rearrangement links TRBV6-5 to TRBJ2-7; 12 bases agree with TRBD1. Germline CDR1 reads MNHEY; CDR2 reads SVGAGI. The CDR3 sequence is 14 residues long. The V gene end was trimmed by 6 bases and the J gene end by 5 bases; junction bases not matched to a gene: 5. CDR3 nucleotide sequence: TGTGCCAGCAGGGGCGGGACAGGGGGCAACGAGCAGTACTTC. Amino acids: CASRGGTGGNEQYF.

V and J are TRBV28 and TRBJ2-7, with 7 bases fitting TRBD2. The CDR3 is made up of 13 amino acids. The ends lost 6 bases at V and 6 bases at J; junction bases unmatched: 8. Germline lookup yields CDR1 MDHEN and CDR2 SYDVKM. The CDR3 reads CASRVSGAPEQYF. For the CDR3, the DNA is TGTGCCAGCAGGGTGAGCGGGGCCCCCGAGCAGTACTTC.